This entry describes one T cell receptor beta chain. These data come from a study of blood T cell repertoires in COVID-19. Under the authors' procedure: For nucleated cells, counts were estimated from reference gene primer amplification. Assay used: immunoSEQ multiplex PCR; TCRdb lists only in-frame clones, some missing. V, J and clone size reflect that table, while D and trimming were determined from the DNA. This repertoire shows fewer than 250,000 clones, approximately 91% found once; its top ten account for roughly 0.69%. Trimming removed 0 bases from V and 6 bases from J, with 11 bases in between. CDR1 and CDR2 from the germline V gene are SGHAT and FQNNGV. The CDR3 extends over 15 amino acids.

The origin of this receptor is a man aged 40-49 years with acute or convalescent COVID-19. The chain uses TRBV11-2 and TRBJ1-4; tentative D call: TRBD1 (6 bases). Sequenced sample: peripheral blood. The CDR3 is CASSLEGQGYEKLFF. The DNA of the CDR3 is TGTGCCAGCAGCTTAGAGGGCCAGGGGTATGAAAAACTGTTTTTT.